Each of the 21 T cell receptor beta chains below was sequenced from the same sample in a study of control samples from healthy donors and cancer patients. Libraries were prepared by immunoSEQ multiplex PCR; TCRdb keeps only in-frame clonotypes and omits some of them. Among more than 110,000 clones listed, 92% were seen once. Sequenced: blood. These receptors were taken from a man aged 25 to 45 in good health.

V and J are TRBV2 and TRBJ1-1, with TRBD1 as a possible D gene (6 bases). V was shortened by 2 bases and J by 4 bases, with 20 bases between the two germline ends. This CDR3 is 17 amino acids long. The V gene's germline CDR1 is SNHLY and CDR2 FYNNEI. CDR3 DNA: TGTGCCAGCAGTGAACAGGGGCAAAGGGTGTTAGGCACTGAAGCTTTCTTT. Amino acids: CASSEQGQRVLGTEAFF.

The V and J genes are TRBV29-1 and TRBJ1-3; D unclear. The germline CDR1 and CDR2 sequences are SQVTM and ANQGSEA. The CDR3 is 12 amino acids. With 4 bases removed from V and 0 bases from J, the gap between germline ends came to 4 bases. CDR3 sequence: CSVVPSGNTIYF. As DNA, the CDR3 is TGCAGCGTTGTACCCTCTGGAAACACCATATATTTT.

V gene TRBV7-8 combines with J gene TRBJ1-5, with a possible D match to TRBD1 (5 bases). V lost 5 bases to trimming and J lost 4 bases, with 21 bases between them. This CDR3 is 17 amino acids long. From germline, CDR1 is SGHVS and CDR2 FQNEAQ. CDR3 DNA sequence: TGTGCCAGCAGCCCGTGGGGGGGGGACGGTGGGAATCAGCCCCAGCATTTT. It specifies CASSPWGGDGGNQPQHF.

The V call is TRBV11-1, the J call TRBJ1-3; 9 nucleotides agree with TRBD1. This CDR3 comprises 16 residues. V was clipped by 2 bases and J by 0 bases; unmatched bases: 2. Germline CDR1 is SGHAT and CDR2 is FQDESV (reference sequence). CDR3 nucleotides: TGTGCCAGCAGCTTAACGGACAGGGGCTCTGGAAACACCATATATTTT. Translating gives CASSLTDRGSGNTIYF.

This clone appeared once. This chain links TRBV5-4 with TRBJ1-6, with D possibly being TRBD1 (5 bases). The V gene lost 0 bases and the J gene lost 8 bases, with 12 bases spanning the gap. Germline CDR1 reads SGHNT; CDR2 reads YYREEE (reference sequence). The CDR3 loop spans 15 amino acids. The CDR3 bases are TGTGCCAGCAGCTTGGCCGGGGGGAGGGATTCACCCCTCCACTTT. This gives the protein CASSLAGGRDSPLHF.

The V and J genes are TRBV10-1 and TRBJ2-3; D unresolved. The CDR3 is 12 residues long. Germline CDR1 reads WNHNN; CDR2 reads SYGVQD (reference sequence). V lost 7 bases to trimming and J lost 7 bases, with 12 bases between them. The chain's CDR3 is CASTRVGNTQYF. The CDR3 DNA reads as TGCGCCAGCACCCGAGTCGGAAATACGCAGTATTTT.

This chain joins TRBV19 and TRBJ2-1, with TRBD2 matching over 7 bases. Germline CDR1 and CDR2: LNHDA and SQIVND (reference sequence). V shed 5 bases, J shed 3 bases, and the junction held 7 bases outside the gene matches. This CDR3 spans 15 amino acids. CDR3 protein: CASSVIAGGYNEQFF. The CDR3 region has the DNA TGTGCCAGTAGTGTAATAGCGGGCGGCTACAATGAGCAGTTCTTC.

The chain is built from TRBV19 and TRBJ2-1, with 11 nucleotides matching TRBD2. V gave up 4 bases and J gave up 0 bases; unmatched junction bases: 5. Germline V gene data show CDR1 as LNHDA and CDR2 as SQIVND (reference sequence). This CDR3 is 17 amino acids long. The CDR3 nucleotides are TGTGCCAGTAGTACAATAGCGGGAGGGGCCTCCTACAATGAGCAGTTCTTC. Residues: CASSTIAGGASYNEQFF.

On this clone itself: Different DNA sequences within this sample yield the same CDR3. The chain employs TRBV5-5 and TRBJ1-5; tentatively, D is TRBD1 (5 bases). Per germline, CDR1 SGHKS and CDR2 YYEKEE (reference sequence). This CDR3 spans 14 amino acids. Trimming cost V 4 bases and J 6 bases, with 14 bases left between them. In DNA, the CDR3 is TGTGCCAGCAGCGAGCGGGGGTGGGGTCAGCCCCAGCATTTT. Translation gives CASSERGWGQPQHF.

The chain employs TRBV7-2 and TRBJ2-1; TRBD2 agrees at 10 bases. Germline V lookup: CDR1 SGHTA, CDR2 FQGNSA. The CDR3 contains 15 residues. V trimming: 3 bases; J trimming: 4 bases; junction bases outside the gene matches: 3. This CDR3 reads CASSLRTSGYNEQFF. For the CDR3, the DNA is TGTGCCAGCAGCTTGAGGACTAGCGGATACAATGAGCAGTTCTTC. Based on the CDR3 plus reference TRBV7-2 and TRBJ2-1, the full variable domain is GAGVSQSPSNKVTEKGKDVELRCDPISGHTALYWYRQSLGQGLEFLIYFQGNSAPDKSGLPSDRFSAERTGGSVSTLTIQRTQQEDSAVYLCASSLRTSGYNEQFFGPGTRLTVL.

This clone was seen only once. This chain uses TRBV2 with TRBJ1-5; D is ambiguous. The CDR3 runs 13 residues. In germline, CDR1 is SNHLY, CDR2 FYNNEI. V gave up 4 bases and J gave up 6 bases, with 10 bases separating them. The CDR3 region has the DNA TGTGCCAGCAGTGGAGGGTTTCGTCAGCCCCAGCATTTT. Translating gives CASSGGFRQPQHF.

The chain couples TRBV5-1 to TRBJ2-5; D perhaps matches TRBD2 (5 bases). CDR3 length: 14 residues. The V gene lost 0 bases and the J gene lost 5 bases, with 11 bases spanning the gap. Germline V gene sequence: CDR1 SGHRS, CDR2 YFSETQ. CDR3 in DNA: TGCGCCAGCAGCTTGGGAGGGCCCGGGGAGACCCAGTACTTC. Translating it yields CASSLGGPGETQYF.

CDR3 region: CASSPSLASTGELFF. Here the CDR3 DNA reads TGTGCCAGCTCACCAAGCCTAGCGAGCACCGGGGAGCTGTTTTTT. The chain combines TRBV18 with TRBJ2-2; perhaps TRBD2 as D (6 bases). The germline V and J ends were trimmed by 2 bases and 4 bases, with 11 bases remaining between them. The CDR3 spans 15 residues. The germline V gene has CDR1 KGHSH and CDR2 LQKENI.

The CDR3 coding sequence is TGTGCCAGCAGACCGAGCGGGAGTTTGGAGACCCAGTACTTC. Its protein product is CASRPSGSLETQYF. The chain employs TRBV11-1 and TRBJ2-5; 8 bases map to TRBD2. With 6 bases clipped from V and 5 bases from J, the junction kept 8 bases outside the gene matches. Germline CDR1 SGHAT, CDR2 FQDESV (reference sequence). The CDR3 has 14 amino acids.

This rearrangement joins TRBV5-6 to TRBJ2-7; D perhaps matches TRBD2 (6 bases). The germline CDR1 and CDR2 sequences are SGHDT and YYEEEE. The CDR3 is made up of 14 amino acids. Trimming stripped 2 bases from V and 5 bases from J, with 14 bases between. The CDR3 nucleotides read TGTGCCAGCAGCTTATTAACCGGGAGCCACGAGCAGTACTTC. Protein product: CASSLLTGSHEQYF.

The chain couples TRBV14 to TRBJ2-1; D may correspond to TRBD1 or TRBD2 (6 bases each). From germline, CDR1 is SGHDN and CDR2 FVKESK. V lost 4 bases and J 3 bases, leaving 16 bases between the germline ends. This CDR3 spans 16 amino acids. CDR3: CASSPGRGERYNEQFF. The CDR3 region has the DNA TGTGCCAGCAGCCCAGGTAGGGGGGAACGCTACAATGAGCAGTTCTTC.

In regard to this clone: At one boundary the junction diverges from the germline segment, which might be a read error. V usage is TRBV30 and J usage is TRBJ1-1, with D possibly matching TRBD1 (5 bases). CDR1 GTSNPN and CDR2 SVGIG come from the germline V gene (reference sequence). The CDR3 loop spans 15 amino acids. CDR3 DNA sequence: TGTGCCTGGAGCTGGGGCGGGAACACGAACACTGAATCTTTCTTT. This translates into CAWSWGGNTNTESFF. The entire variable domain, with the rest obtained from reference TRBV30 and TRBJ1-1, is as follows: SQTIHQWPATLVQPVGSPLSLECTVEGTSNPNLYWYRQAAGRGLQLLFYSVGIGQISSEVPQNLSASRPQDRQFILSSKKLLLSDSGFYLCAWSWGGNTNTESFFGQGTRLTVV.

The CDR3 protein is CASSLAERVTYEQYF. As DNA, the CDR3 is TGTGCCAGCAGCTTGGCCGAGAGAGTAACCTACGAGCAGTACTTC. The rearrangement uses TRBV5-4 and TRBJ2-7; unclear D gene. Germline CDR1 SGHNT, CDR2 YYREEE (reference sequence). There are 15 residues in the CDR3. Trimming took off 0 bases at V and 2 bases at J, with 12 bases between the two ends.

In its sample, this clone was seen once. This sequence joins TRBV30 and TRBJ2-2; perhaps D is TRBD1 or TRBD2 (5 bases each). The CDR3 sequence is 14 residues long. Germline values: CDR1 GTSNPN, CDR2 SVGIG (reference sequence). The ends were cut back, 4 bases at V and 1 base at J, with 10 bases in the middle. The CDR3 reads CAWIGTVNTGELFF. CDR3 in DNA: TGTGCCTGGATTGGGACGGTGAACACCGGGGAGCTGTTTTTT.

The genes are TRBV30 and TRBJ1-1; D is unclear. The V and J ends lost 0 bases and 0 bases respectively, with 14 bases between them. The CDR3 extends over 16 amino acids. The germline gives CDR1 GTSNPN, CDR2 SVGIG (reference sequence). The CDR3 reads CAWSVASAIMNTEAFF. CDR3 in DNA: TGTGCCTGGAGTGTGGCGTCAGCCATTATGAACACTGAAGCTTTCTTT.

This chain links TRBV20-1 with TRBJ2-2; 11 bases are shared with TRBD1. Per germline, CDR1 DFQATT and CDR2 SNEGSKA (reference sequence). The CDR3 covers 15 residues. The trim removed 3 bases at V and 6 bases at J, leaving 6 bases unmatched. The CDR3 sequence is CSASRPGQGAGELFF. Written as DNA, the CDR3 is TGCAGTGCTAGTCGACCGGGACAGGGGGCCGGGGAGCTGTTTTTT.